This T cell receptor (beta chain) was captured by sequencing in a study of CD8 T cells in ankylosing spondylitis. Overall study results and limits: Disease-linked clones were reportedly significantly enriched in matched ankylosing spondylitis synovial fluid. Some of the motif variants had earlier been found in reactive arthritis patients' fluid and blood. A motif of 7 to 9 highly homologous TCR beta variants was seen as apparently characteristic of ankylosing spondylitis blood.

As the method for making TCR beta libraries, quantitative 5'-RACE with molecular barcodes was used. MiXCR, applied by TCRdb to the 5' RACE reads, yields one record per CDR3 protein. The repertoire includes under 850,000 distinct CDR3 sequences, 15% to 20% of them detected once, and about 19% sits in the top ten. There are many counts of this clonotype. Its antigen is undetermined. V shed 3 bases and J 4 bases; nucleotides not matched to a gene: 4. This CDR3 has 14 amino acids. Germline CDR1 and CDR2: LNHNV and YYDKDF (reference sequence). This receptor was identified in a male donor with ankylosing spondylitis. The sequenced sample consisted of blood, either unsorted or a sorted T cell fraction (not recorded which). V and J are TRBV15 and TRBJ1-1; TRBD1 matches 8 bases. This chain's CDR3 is CATSRQGAATEAFF. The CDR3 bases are TGTGCCACCAGCAGGCAGGGGGCAGCCACTGAAGCTTTCTTT.